This TCR beta chain was sequenced during a study of PD-1 blockade in classical Hodgkin lymphoma. TCRdb's table, derived via immunoSEQ multiplex PCR, lists solely in-frame clones and lacks some. Seen here are about 31,000 clones, 65% to 85% observed once, and the top ten hold roughly 17%. The time point denotes: cycle 4 day 1 (C4D1), after less than seven weeks of nivolumab. Every one of the patients relapsed after autologous stem cell transplantation (brentuximab vedotin exposure was variable). Trimming pared 5 bases from V and 5 bases from J, leaving 15 bases between. The CDR3 totals 15 residues. Germline V gene sequence: CDR1 SGHTA, CDR2 FQGNSA.

The input for sequencing was peripheral blood mononuclear cells (PBMCs), taken before the fourth cycle of nivolumab. The TCR originated in a human donor with classical Hodgkin lymphoma. This chain joins TRBV7-2 and TRBJ1-4; possible D gene TRBD1, 5 bases. The CDR3 DNA sequence: TGTGCCAGCAGCCCCACCCGGGACTCAAATGAAAAACTGTTTTTT. Translating gives CASSPTRDSNEKLFF.